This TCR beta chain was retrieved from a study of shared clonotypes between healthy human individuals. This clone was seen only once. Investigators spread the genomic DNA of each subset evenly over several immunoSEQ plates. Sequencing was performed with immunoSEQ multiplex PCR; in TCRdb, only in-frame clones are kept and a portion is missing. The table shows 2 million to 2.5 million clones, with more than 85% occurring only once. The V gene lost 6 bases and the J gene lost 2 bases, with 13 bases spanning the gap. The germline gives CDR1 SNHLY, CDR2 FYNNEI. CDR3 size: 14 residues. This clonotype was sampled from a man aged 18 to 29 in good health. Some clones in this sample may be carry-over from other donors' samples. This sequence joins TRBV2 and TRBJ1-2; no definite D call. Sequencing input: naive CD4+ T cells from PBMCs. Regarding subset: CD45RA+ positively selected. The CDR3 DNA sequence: TGTGCCAGCAGGGCGGACGGACTCAACTATGGCTACACCTTC. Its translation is CASRADGLNYGYTF.